The rows below give T cell receptor beta chains drawn from one sample of a study of T cell changes during pregnancy in multiple sclerosis. Repertoires were generated with immunoSEQ multiplex PCR, while TCRdb's copy carries only in-frame clones and drops some. This sample has 50,000 or so clones, with over 85% found just once. The specimen was CD4+ T cells from peripheral blood mononuclear cells, collected before pregnancy. The receptors were gathered from a female donor with multiple sclerosis, enrolled in a pregnancy study. The CDR3 runs from the conserved cysteine through the conserved F or W. The D gene is left open where the match is weak. A clone size is listed for some rows: how often the clone was seen (once, few, many), or a class if it is expanded.

V gene: TRBV27; clone size: -; J gene: TRBJ2-1; D gene: -; CDR3 protein: CASSLWQGLGNEQFF; CDR3 DNA: TGTGCCAGCAGTTTATGGCAGGGGCTGGGAAATGAGCAGTTCTTC
V gene: TRBV11-2; clone size: -; J gene: TRBJ2-4; D gene: -; CDR3 protein: CASSLDPIQGSIQYF; CDR3 DNA: TGTGCCAGCAGCTTAGATCCGATTCAGGGAAGCATTCAGTACTTC
V gene: TRBV7-2; clone size: once; J gene: TRBJ2-1; D gene: -; CDR3 protein: CASSLGQFNEQFF; CDR3 DNA: TGTGCCAGCAGCTTAGGGCAGTTCAATGAGCAGTTCTTC
V gene: TRBV11-2; clone size: -; J gene: TRBJ1-1; D gene: -; CDR3 protein: CASSSGQRTSSNTEAFF; CDR3 DNA: TGTGCCAGCAGTTCTGGGCAGCGGACGAGTTCTAACACTGAAGCTTTCTTT
V gene: TRBV30; clone size: -; J gene: TRBJ1-5; D gene: TRBD1; CDR3 protein: CAWSVRTGSRNQPQHF; CDR3 DNA: TGTGCCTGGAGTGTAAGGACAGGTTCCCGCAATCAGCCCCAGCATTTT
V gene: TRBV6-1; clone size: -; J gene: TRBJ2-3; D gene: TRBD2; CDR3 protein: CASGFLAGVQDTQYF; CDR3 DNA: TGTGCCAGCGGTTTCCTAGCGGGAGTCCAAGATACGCAGTATTTT
V gene: TRBV19; clone size: -; J gene: TRBJ2-6; D gene: -; CDR3 protein: CASSSESSGANVLTF; CDR3 DNA: TGTGCCAGTAGTAGTGAGAGCTCTGGGGCCAACGTCCTGACTTTC
V gene: TRBV5-1; clone size: -; J gene: TRBJ1-3; D gene: -; CDR3 protein: CASSRGHPQSGNTIYF; CDR3 DNA: TGCGCCAGCAGCCGCGGACATCCTCAAAGTGGAAACACCATATATTTT
V gene: TRBV4-1; clone size: once; J gene: TRBJ2-3; D gene: TRBD2; CDR3 protein: CASSQPPGLAGTDTQYF; CDR3 DNA: TGCGCCAGCAGCCAGCCACCGGGACTAGCGGGCACAGATACGCAGTATTTT
V gene: TRBV10-3; clone size: -; J gene: TRBJ1-1; D gene: -; CDR3 protein: CAISESQVLNTEAFF; CDR3 DNA: TGTGCCATCAGTGAGTCGCAGGTCTTGAACACTGAAGCTTTCTTT
V gene: TRBV5-6; clone size: -; J gene: TRBJ2-7; D gene: TRBD2; CDR3 protein: CASSPLQTSGSHEQYF; CDR3 DNA: TGTGCCAGCAGCCCTCTACAAACTAGCGGGAGCCACGAGCAGTACTTC
V gene: TRBV28; clone size: -; J gene: TRBJ2-1; D gene: -; CDR3 protein: CASISSVYNEQFF; CDR3 DNA: TGTGCCAGCATTTCTAGCGTATACAATGAGCAGTTCTTC
V gene: TRBV7-9; clone size: -; J gene: TRBJ1-4; D gene: TRBD1; CDR3 protein: CASSLKGGTGYEKLFF; CDR3 DNA: TGTGCCAGCAGCTTAAAAGGGGGGACAGGGTATGAAAAACTGTTTTTT
V gene: TRBV19; clone size: -; J gene: TRBJ2-3; D gene: TRBD2; CDR3 protein: CASSITSGDTQYF; CDR3 DNA: TGTGCCAGTAGTATTACTAGCGGAGATACGCAGTATTTT
V gene: TRBV28; clone size: -; J gene: TRBJ2-1; D gene: -; CDR3 protein: CASSWGTAFREQFF; CDR3 DNA: TGTGCCAGCAGCTGGGGGACTGCCTTTAGAGAGCAGTTCTTC
V gene: TRBV27; clone size: -; J gene: TRBJ2-3; D gene: -; CDR3 protein: CASSKGQGTQYF; CDR3 DNA: TGTGCCAGCAGCAAGGGGCAGGGTACGCAGTATTTT
V gene: TRBV2; clone size: -; J gene: TRBJ2-2; D gene: TRBD2; CDR3 protein: CASREAGEDTGELFF; CDR3 DNA: TGTGCCAGCAGGGAAGCGGGAGAGGACACCGGGGAGCTGTTTTTT
V gene: TRBV7-2; clone size: -; J gene: TRBJ1-1; D gene: -; CDR3 protein: CASRHGVPNTEAFF; CDR3 DNA: TGTGCCAGCCGCCACGGGGTCCCGAACACTGAAGCTTTCTTT
V gene: TRBV2; clone size: once; J gene: TRBJ2-3; D gene: TRBD2; CDR3 protein: CASRRTAGVGSSTDTQYF; CDR3 DNA: TGTGCCAGCAGGCGGACAGCGGGAGTGGGGTCTAGCACAGATACGCAGTATTTT
V gene: TRBV5-1; clone size: -; J gene: TRBJ2-1; D gene: TRBD2; CDR3 protein: CASSLAGLAGLNNEQFF; CDR3 DNA: TGCGCCAGCAGCTTGGCGGGACTAGCGGGTTTAAACAATGAGCAGTTCTTC
V gene: TRBV7-8; clone size: -; J gene: TRBJ2-7; D gene: TRBD2; CDR3 protein: CASSLEGGGFPSYEQYF; CDR3 DNA: TGTGCCAGCAGCTTAGAAGGCGGGGGTTTCCCCTCCTACGAGCAGTACTTC
V gene: TRBV4-1; clone size: -; J gene: TRBJ1-5; D gene: -; CDR3 protein: CASSQEQGWNQPQHF; CDR3 DNA: TGCGCCAGCAGCCAAGAGCAGGGGTGGAATCAGCCCCAGCATTTT
V gene: TRBV10-1; clone size: -; J gene: TRBJ2-1; D gene: TRBD2; CDR3 protein: CARDYPGTDSGRESLIFSYNEQFF; CDR3 DNA: TGCGCCAGAGACTACCCCGGGACGGACTCCGGGCGGGAGAGCTTAATATTCTCCTACAATGAGCAGTTCTTC